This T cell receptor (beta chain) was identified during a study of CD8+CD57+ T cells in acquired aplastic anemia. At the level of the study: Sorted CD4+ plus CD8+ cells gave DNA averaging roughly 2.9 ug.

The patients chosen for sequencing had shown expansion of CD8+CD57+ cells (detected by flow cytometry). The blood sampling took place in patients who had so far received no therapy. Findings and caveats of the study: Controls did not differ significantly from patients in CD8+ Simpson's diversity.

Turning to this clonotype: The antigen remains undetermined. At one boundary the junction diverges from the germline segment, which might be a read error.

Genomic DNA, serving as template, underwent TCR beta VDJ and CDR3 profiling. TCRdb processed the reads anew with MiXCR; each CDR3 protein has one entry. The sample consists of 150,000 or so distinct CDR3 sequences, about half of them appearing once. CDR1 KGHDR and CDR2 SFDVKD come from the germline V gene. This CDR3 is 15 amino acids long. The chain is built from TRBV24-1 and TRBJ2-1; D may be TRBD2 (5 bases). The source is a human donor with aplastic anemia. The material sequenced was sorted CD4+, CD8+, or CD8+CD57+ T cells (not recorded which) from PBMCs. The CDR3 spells CATSGTGNSYNEQFF. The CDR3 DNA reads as TGCGCCACCAGCGGAACTGGGAACTCCTACAATGAGCAGTTCTTC.